This entry describes one TCR beta chain. Its antigen is not identified. Read coverage stops 3 residues before the CDR3 terminus; the germline J gene supplies the remainder. This CDR3 is 15 amino acids long. Trimming pared 3 bases from V and 0 bases from J, leaving 11 bases between. Germline V gives CDR1 LNHDA, CDR2 SQIVND (reference sequence). Both groups were predominantly of Caucasian heritage. Donors gave about 5 to 9 ml heparinized peripheral whole blood. These data originate in a study of T cell clonality in common variable immunodeficiency. Findings of the study overall: Compared with healthy controls, CVID subjects showed increased TCRbeta clonality, mostly in about a third. In common variable immunodeficiency, TCR beta chains reportedly carried fewer deletions and N-nucleotide insertions.

The method was immunoSEQ multiplex PCR; TCRdb's version includes in-frame clones alone and lacks a portion of them. The sample has more than 9,000 clones, none seen only once. This chain links TRBV19 with TRBJ1-1; perhaps TRBD1 as D (6 bases). The sequenced sample consisted of peripheral blood mononuclear cells. The sequence came from a human donor with common variable immunodeficiency. CDR3 protein: CASSIGQRMNTEAFF. The DNA read from the CDR3 is TGTGCCAGTAGTATCGGACAGAGAATGAACACTGAA.